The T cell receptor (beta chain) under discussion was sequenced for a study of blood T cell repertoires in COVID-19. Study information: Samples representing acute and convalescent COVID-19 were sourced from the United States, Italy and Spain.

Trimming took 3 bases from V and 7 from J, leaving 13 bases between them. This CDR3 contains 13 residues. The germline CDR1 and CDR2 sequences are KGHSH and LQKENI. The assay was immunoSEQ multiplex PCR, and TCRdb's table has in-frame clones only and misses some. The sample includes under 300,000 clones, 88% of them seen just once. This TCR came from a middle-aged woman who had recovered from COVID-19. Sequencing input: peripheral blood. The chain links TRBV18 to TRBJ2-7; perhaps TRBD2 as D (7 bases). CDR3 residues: CASSPAGAWEQYF. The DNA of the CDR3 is TGTGCCAGCTCACCGGCGGGGGCGTGGGAGCAGTACTTC.